Presented here are 15 T cell receptor beta chains from one specimen sequenced in a study of T cell repertoires in cytomegalovirus infection. Each CDR3 protein is one row after TCRdb ran MiXCR on the reads. The table lists tens of thousands of distinct CDR3 sequences, 35% to 45% of them singletons. Antigen specificity for these receptors is unknown. The sample in question was CD8+ T cells from cultured PBMCs, obtained from culture after CMV antigen stimulation. Receptors originate from a human donor in good health (CMV status not recorded). Some clones in this sample may be carry-over from other donors' samples.

This clonotype was observed once. V gene TRBV12-5 combines with J gene TRBJ2-7, with 7 bases aligning to TRBD2. The CDR3 is made up of 14 amino acids. V shed 4 bases, J shed 3 bases, and the junction held 6 bases outside the gene matches. Germline lookup yields CDR1 LGHNT and CDR2 FRNRAP. In DNA form, the CDR3 reads TGTGCTAGTGGTTCAGGACTAGACCTCTACGAGCAGTACTTC. Translated: CASGSGLDLYEQYF.

The V and J genes are TRBV30 and TRBJ1-1; 8 nucleotides align to TRBD1. V was clipped by 0 bases and J by 1 base; unmatched bases: 10. Germline-derived CDR1 and CDR2 are GTSNPN and SVGIG (reference sequence). CDR3 length: 17 amino acids. Written as DNA, the CDR3 is TGTGCCTGGAGTGTCCTATCAGGGGGCTTTGGGAACACTGAAGCTTTCTTT. This translates into CAWSVLSGGFGNTEAFF.

The chain has TRBV6-2 or TRBV6-3 and TRBJ2-7; 14 bases fit TRBD2. CDR1 is MNHEY and CDR2 is SVGEGT in the germline V gene. V was pared by 4 bases and J by 1 base, with 6 bases of the junction left unmatched. This CDR3 region has 17 residues. CDR3 in amino acids: CASSSGTSGGTSYEQYF. The CDR3 nucleotides are TGTGCCAGCAGTTCCGGGACTAGCGGGGGAACTTCCTACGAGCAGTACTTC.

This clonotype was seen repeatedly, ten times or more. V is TRBV5-6 and J is TRBJ2-2; 7 bases line up with TRBD2. J lost 0 bases, V lost 4 bases, and 12 bases had no gene match. CDR1 is SGHDT, CDR2 YYEEEE, per germline. The CDR3 covers 18 residues. This chain's CDR3 is CASSITGGSLTNTGELFF. The CDR3, as DNA: TGTGCCAGCAGCATAACGGGGGGATCACTGACGAACACCGGGGAGCTGTTTTTT.

A few counts support this clonotype. The chain links TRBV7-2 to TRBJ2-1; a weak D match, TRBD2 (7 bases). This CDR3 has 16 residues. The germline V gene encodes CDR1 SGHTA and CDR2 FQGNSA. Between the trimmed V and J ends, which lost 1 base and 9 bases, there was a span of 19 bases. The CDR3 loop reads CASSLEAGAGSSEQFF. CDR3 nucleotides: TGTGCCAGCAGCTTAGAGGCGGGGGCGGGTTCGAGTGAGCAGTTCTTC.

This clonotype was counted a single time. This chain joins TRBV12-3 or TRBV12-4 and TRBJ2-7; 8 positions agree with TRBD1. CDR3 length: 14 residues. With V trimmed by 2 bases and J by 1 base, 1 base remained unmatched. The CDR3 DNA follows: TGTGCCAGCAGTTTAAGACAGGGGTCCTACGAGCAGTACTTC. The encoded protein is CASSLRQGSYEQYF.

The sample holds a few counts of this clonotype. The CDR3 sequence is CASSLVPGLAGSYNEQFF. The CDR3 region has the DNA TGTGCCAGCAGCTTAGTCCCTGGACTAGCGGGCTCCTACAATGAGCAGTTCTTC. The chain is built from TRBV7-2 and TRBJ2-1; TRBD2 matches 11 bases. CDR1 and CDR2 from the germline V gene are SGHTA and FQGNSA. CDR3 length: 18 amino acids. The V gene end was trimmed by 1 base and the J gene end by 0 bases; junction bases not matched to a gene: 5.

DNA for the CDR3: TGTGCCAGCAGCCCGGCGGGGGGGACCGGGGAGCTGTTTTTT. Translation gives CASSPAGGTGELFF. V usage is TRBV12-3 or TRBV12-4 and J usage is TRBJ2-2, with 9 bases matching TRBD2. Losses at the gene ends were 6 bases for V and 5 bases for J; bases not matched to a gene: 4. This CDR3 spans 14 amino acids.

This clonotype has a count of ten or more. V usage is TRBV28 and J usage is TRBJ2-3; D call uncertain. Germline CDR1 is MDHEN and CDR2 is SYDVKM. CDR3 length: 13 amino acids. V dropped 11 bases and J dropped 2 bases, with 14 bases sitting between them. The CDR3 reads CALQDTYTDTQYF. The DNA for the CDR3 is TGTGCCCTCCAGGATACTTACACAGATACGCAGTATTTT.

The chain employs TRBV4-3 and TRBJ1-4, with TRBD1 matching 7 bases. CDR1 is LGHNA, CDR2 YSLEER, per germline. V dropped 1 base and J dropped 5; count of bases not matched to a gene: 7. CDR3 length: 16 amino acids. CDR3 region: CASSQAWDSTNEKLFF. In DNA form, the CDR3 reads TGCGCCAGCAGCCAAGCCTGGGACAGTACCAATGAAAAACTGTTTTTT.

This chain connects TRBV14 to TRBJ2-7; D may be TRBD2 (6 bases). V lost 4 bases and J lost 1, with 11 bases in between. The CDR3 totals 14 residues. CDR1 is SGHDN and CDR2 is FVKESK in the germline V gene. CDR3 sequence: CASSPVGLSYEQYF. The CDR3 nucleotides read TGTGCCAGCAGCCCCGTGGGACTTTCCTACGAGCAGTACTTC.

The gene calls are TRBV9 and TRBJ1-6; TRBD1 is a possible D gene (6 bases). This CDR3 has 18 amino acids. Germline V lookup: CDR1 SGDLS, CDR2 YYNGEE. The V end lost 4 bases, the J end lost 4 bases, and 21 bases lay between the germline ends. Here the CDR3 DNA reads TGTGCCAGCAGCCCCGGGCAGGGGCGAGGCCCTTATAATTCACCCCTCCACTTT. The encoded protein is CASSPGQGRGPYNSPLHF.

The V gene is TRBV2, the J gene TRBJ2-7; TRBD1 aligns across 7 bases. CDR1 and CDR2 from the germline V gene are SNHLY and FYNNEI. J was trimmed by 0 bases and V by 10 bases; bases with no gene match: 6. The CDR3 is 13 residues long. The CDR3 DNA is TGTGCCATCCCGGGACAGCACTCCTACGAGCAGTACTTC. Translated: CAIPGQHSYEQYF.

The chain recombines TRBV6-5 with TRBJ2-7; possible D gene TRBD1, 6 bases. The CDR3 is 15 amino acids. The germline gives CDR1 MNHEY, CDR2 SVGAGI. V lost 0 bases to trimming and J lost 6 bases, with 15 bases between them. CDR3 nucleotide sequence: TGTGCCAGCAGTTACTCGTGGACAGTCAAACGCGAGCAGTACTTC. Protein product: CASSYSWTVKREQYF.

The J gene is TRBJ1-2, the V gene TRBV27, with 8 bases fitting TRBD1. V shed 8 bases, J shed 3 bases, and the junction held 17 bases outside the gene matches. This CDR3 spans 17 amino acids. Per germline, CDR1 MNHEY and CDR2 SMNVEV (reference sequence). The chain's CDR3 is CASRTGAGGRQDYGYTF. The CDR3, as DNA: TGTGCCAGCCGAACCGGGGCAGGGGGCCGGCAGGACTATGGCTACACCTTC.